This TCR beta chain was profiled in a study of tumor-infiltrating lymphocytes in primary liver carcinoma (dated by TCRdb to the late 2010s). Background on the whole study: Surgical resection was performed in China between late 2015 and early 2016 on 5 or 6 patients with histopathologically diagnosed primary liver carcinoma. Of the five patients, three men and two women aged 30 to 69 years, four had hepatocellular carcinoma and one had combined HCC and intrahepatic cholangiocarcinoma. High reproducibility was observed for the technical replicate repertoires, with mean shared-clone rates around 0.89 and correlation coefficients above 0.95. TCRbeta repertoire sequencing covered 35 or so specimens from 5 patients: some 25 tumor regions, 5 adjacent noncancerous liver tissues and 5 peripheral blood samples. Roughly 3.5 to 8 million productive TCRbeta reads were obtained per sample, and no significant difference in read depth was found between tissue types. TCRbeta repertoire sequencing, expression microarrays and whole-exome sequencing were combined in the study across five regions of each liver tumor, with adjacent normal tissue and blood also included. The five patients had tumors staged T1-T3 N0M0, with maximum diameters ranging from roughly 4.2 to 11 cm.

This clonotype was observed many times. Its antigen target is currently unknown. Per-nucleotide qualities are absent, and no much larger clonotype sits a single base away. Trimming removed 6 bases from V and 6 bases from J, leaving 9 bases between the germline ends. As encoded in the germline V gene, CDR1 is MNHEY while CDR2 is SVGEGT. The CDR3 runs 11 amino acids, cysteine and phenylalanine included. Of all the DNA, just the CDR3 is kept, 33 bases in frame from base 1. What the research found in general, with its limitations: Bulk unsorted samples precluded comparing CD4+ and CD8+ T cell repertoires. The top 250 clones made up a significantly larger repertoire fraction in tumors than in blood (p = 0.039). The study included only a few patients, and the authors note findings should be validated in a larger study. Pairs of tumor regions showed greater repertoire overlap (mean roughly 35%) than tumor-adjacent pairs (roughly 17%) or tumor-blood pairs (roughly 15%), which is consistent with antigen-driven expansion. Because sequencing covered only the TCR beta chain and unpaired alpha chains were not captured, true repertoire diversity is likely underestimated.

TRIzol reagent was used to extract blood RNA from unsorted whole blood, while the DNeasy Blood & Tissue kit provided the germline DNA. At the time of sampling, the patients had chronic HBV infection and had not received any treatment. About 4 milliliters of peripheral blood were collected into K2EDTA tubes before surgery. Starting from 500 to 650 ng total RNA, TCRbeta-specific cDNA was produced by reverse transcription with a constant-region primer and ProtoScript II reverse transcriptase. The TCRbeta libraries were prepared through three rounds of nested multiplex PCR following a slightly modified ARM-PCR procedure. The first two PCR rounds used multiplex TRBV1-TRBV30 forward primers with a Cbeta reverse primer, each for 10 cycles. Sample barcodes and Illumina adapters were added in a final 25-cycle PCR using Deep VentR polymerase. Amplicons of 200-500 bp were gel-purified with a QIAquick gel extraction kit before sequencing. An Illumina HiSeq 2500 was used to sequence the TCRbeta amplicons, generating 250-bp paired-end reads. Per the source publication's procedure: Trimmomatic v0.33 was used to quality-trim the reads, and FLASH v1.2.11 was used to merge paired reads so that full CDR3 sequences could be recovered. V, D and J germline segments were assigned to the rearranged TCRbeta sequences using MiGEC v1.2.1b. Clonotype statistics and Shannon-Wiener diversity indices were calculated with VDJtools v1.0.0. Except for diversity analysis, only the 250 most abundant clonotypes of each sample were used in subsequent analyses to reduce sampling bias. TCRdb reanalyzed the raw reads on its own, using fastp at Q25 for trimming and MiXCR for clone calling, and kept in-frame beta chains. One record per CDR3 amino acid sequence lists the most common genes and DNA. What appears here as the V and J calls and clone size reflects TCRdb's work, not the paper's. This sample gives hundreds of thousands of distinct CDR3 sequences in total; less than 75% of them show up just once. Roughly 9% of the sample goes to the ten largest clones.

Recombination linked TRBV6-2 or TRBV6-3 to TRBJ2-7; there is no confident call for the D gene. This clonotype was sampled from a middle-aged man with primary liver carcinoma and hepatitis B virus infection. The sequenced sample consisted of peripheral blood. In nucleotide form, the sequence is TGTGCCAGCAGGTTCCTTGGCGAGCAGTACTTC. It is translated as CASRFLGEQYF.